These 31 T cell receptor beta chains originate from one sample sequenced in a study of shared clonotypes between healthy human individuals. Clones were read by immunoSEQ multiplex PCR, and TCRdb kept only the in-frame ones, dropping some. Among 800,000 to 1,200,000 clones listed, about 84% were seen once. Specimen: memory CD4+ T cells from PBMCs. Subset indicated: CD45RA-negative fraction. These receptors came from a man aged 18 to 30 in good health. Some clones in this sample may be carry-over from other donors' samples.

V and J are TRBV7-6 and TRBJ2-7, with 10 bases matching TRBD1. The trim removed 5 bases at V and 2 bases at J, leaving 6 bases unmatched. Germline values: CDR1 SGHVS, CDR2 FNYEAQ. The CDR3 is 15 residues long. The CDR3 region has the DNA TGTGCCAGCAGCATCTCGGGACAGGGGCCCTACGAGCAGTACTTC. Its protein product is CASSISGQGPYEQYF.

V is TRBV5-1 and J is TRBJ1-1, with D possibly TRBD1 on 5 matching bases. With 0 bases removed from V and 1 base from J, the gap between germline ends came to 13 bases. The germline CDR1 and CDR2 sequences are SGHRS and YFSETQ. The CDR3 runs to 16 residues. The CDR3 DNA follows: TGCGCCAGCAGCTTGGGGTCTGGGGCAGGGAACACTGAAGCTTTCTTT. Residues: CASSLGSGAGNTEAFF.

The gene calls are TRBV9 and TRBJ2-7, with TRBD2 matching 8 bases. V gave up 0 bases and J gave up 5 bases; unmatched junction bases: 7. The CDR3 runs 15 residues. In germline, CDR1 is SGDLS, CDR2 YYNGEE. CDR3 protein: CASSVDPAGAHEQYF. Written as DNA, the CDR3 is TGTGCCAGCAGCGTAGATCCAGCGGGAGCCCACGAGCAGTACTTC.

This clone was counted once. Other DNA sequences of this sample code for an identical CDR3. This rearrangement joins TRBV2 to TRBJ2-1; D gene unclear. Germline CDR1 is SNHLY and CDR2 is FYNNEI. The germline V and J ends were trimmed by 4 bases and 5 bases, with 9 bases remaining between them. This CDR3 region has 13 residues. The CDR3 DNA reads TGTGCCAGCAGTGTAAATAGGGACAATGAGCAGTTCTTC. Translation: CASSVNRDNEQFF.

The chain has TRBV12-5 and TRBJ1-5; D not resolved. This CDR3 contains 17 residues. The germline CDR1 and CDR2 sequences are LGHNT and FRNRAP. Trimming stripped 5 bases from V and 1 base from J, with 18 bases between. The CDR3 is CASGTLWKGESNQPQHF. The CDR3 nucleotides read TGTGCTAGTGGTACCCTATGGAAGGGCGAAAGCAATCAGCCCCAGCATTTT.

V usage is TRBV7-2 and J usage is TRBJ2-3, with 7 nucleotides matching TRBD2. The CDR3 runs to 17 residues. Germline V gives CDR1 SGHTA, CDR2 FQGNSA. J was trimmed by 1 base and V by 1 base; bases with no gene match: 8. The CDR3 nucleotides read TGTGCCAGCAGCTTAGTCGGGAGGATTTCCGGCACAGATACGCAGTATTTT. This encodes CASSLVGRISGTDTQYF.

V gene TRBV28 combines with J gene TRBJ1-2; 9 bases line up with TRBD1. Germline lookup yields CDR1 MDHEN and CDR2 SYDVKM. The trim removed 8 bases at V and 8 bases at J, leaving 18 bases unmatched. The CDR3 contains 16 residues. CDR3 sequence reads: CASETIIGTGSAGYTF. The DNA for the CDR3 is TGTGCCAGCGAGACAATAATCGGGACAGGGTCGGCGGGCTACACCTTC.

This chain connects TRBV7-9 to TRBJ1-4; 8 bases agree with TRBD1. With V trimmed by 0 bases and J by 7 bases, 7 bases remained unmatched. Germline values: CDR1 SEHNR, CDR2 FQNEAQ (reference sequence). The CDR3 length is 16 residues. CDR3 in amino acids: CASSLAFAGGSEKLFF. The CDR3, as DNA: TGTGCCAGCAGCTTAGCATTCGCAGGGGGCAGTGAAAAACTGTTTTTT.

This chain joins TRBV5-1 and TRBJ1-3, with D perhaps matching TRBD1 (5 bases). V was clipped by 2 bases and J by 7 bases, with 19 bases between them. The length of the CDR3 is 16 residues. Germline CDR1 and CDR2: SGHRS and YFSETQ. The CDR3 is CASSFSSGGFGNTIYF. The CDR3 DNA is TGCGCCAGCAGCTTTTCAAGTGGGGGTTTTGGGAACACCATATATTTT.

The V gene is TRBV5-1, the J gene TRBJ2-2, with D uncertain. The V end was cut by 1 base, the J end by 0 bases, with 7 bases between. From germline, CDR1 is SGHRS and CDR2 YFSETQ. CDR3 length: 15 amino acids. This chain's CDR3 is CASSLLAPNTGELFF. CDR3 DNA: TGCGCCAGCAGCTTGTTGGCGCCGAACACCGGGGAGCTGTTTTTT.

This clone was picked up one time. The chain carries TRBV2 and TRBJ2-7, with D perhaps matching TRBD2 (6 bases). This CDR3 comprises 16 residues. With 0 bases removed from V and 0 bases from J, the gap between germline ends came to 12 bases. CDR1 and CDR2 (germline): SNHLY, FYNNEI. Here the CDR3 DNA reads TGTGCCAGCAGTGAAGCGCTTGGGGGGAGCTCCTACGAGCAGTACTTC. This encodes CASSEALGGSSYEQYF.

The genes are TRBV27 and TRBJ1-1; no clear D gene. V was cut by 2 bases and J by 8 bases, with 12 bases left in between. The length of the CDR3 is 13 residues. The germline CDR1 and CDR2 sequences are MNHEY and SMNVEV (reference sequence). The CDR3 DNA sequence: TGTGCCAGCAGTTTAAGCCGGAGTTCAGAAGCTTTCTTT. This codes for CASSLSRSSEAFF.

The chain links TRBV2 to TRBJ2-2, with unresolved D. The V and J ends lost 6 bases and 2 bases respectively, with 13 bases between them. Germline lookup yields CDR1 SNHLY and CDR2 FYNNEI. The CDR3 spans 15 residues. The CDR3 nucleotides are TGTGCCAGCAGGGGCTCGGCGTCCAACACCGGGGAGCTGTTTTTT. Translated, it gives CASRGSASNTGELFF. Drawing the rest from reference TRBV2 and TRBJ2-2, the complete variable domain is EPEVTQTPSHQVTQMGQEVILRCVPISNHLYFYWYRQILGQKVEFLVSFYNNEISEKSEIFDDQFSVERPDGSNFTLKIRSTKLEDSAMYFCASRGSASNTGELFFGEGSRLTVL.

The rearrangement uses TRBV5-1 and TRBJ2-7; 9 bases are shared with TRBD1. The V and J ends lost 4 bases and 4 bases, in that order; junction bases with no gene match: 9. Germline-derived CDR1 and CDR2 are SGHRS and YFSETQ. The CDR3 extends over 15 amino acids. The CDR3 region is CASSPGQGIFYEQYF. The CDR3 bases are TGCGCCAGCAGCCCAGGACAGGGGATATTTTACGAGCAGTACTTC.

The gene calls are TRBV14 and TRBJ2-7; 8 positions agree with TRBD2. Germline V CDR1 and CDR2: SGHDN, FVKESK. V lost 4 bases to trimming and J lost 0 bases; unmatched junction nucleotides: 8. CDR3 size: 16 residues. CDR3 sequence: CASSRASGFSSYEQYF. The DNA of the CDR3 is TGTGCCAGCAGCCGAGCTAGCGGGTTTAGCTCCTACGAGCAGTACTTC.

Notes on this clone: Other DNA sequences in the sample encode the same CDR3. The J gene is TRBJ2-1, the V gene TRBV19, with D tentatively TRBD2 (5 bases). The CDR3 runs to 12 residues. Germline assignment: CDR1 LNHDA and CDR2 SQIVND (reference sequence). V was pared by 2 bases and J by 7 bases, with 6 bases between. The CDR3 nucleotides read TGTGCCAGTAGTATAAGGGAGAATGAGCAGTTCTTC. Translated: CASSIRENEQFF.

The chain combines TRBV7-8 with TRBJ1-2, with 10 nucleotides matching TRBD1. Germline loops: CDR1 SGHVS, CDR2 FQNEAQ. CDR3 size: 14 residues. The trim removed 0 bases at V and 8 bases at J, leaving 3 bases unmatched. CDR3 DNA sequence: TGTGCCAGCAGCTTAGCCGGGACAGGGGAGGGCTACACCTTC. It encodes CASSLAGTGEGYTF.

This clone was picked up one time. The genes are TRBV2 and TRBJ1-2, with D possibly being TRBD1 (5 bases). CDR1 and CDR2 from the germline V gene are SNHLY and FYNNEI. V lost 0 bases and J lost 8, with 19 bases in between. The CDR3 sequence is 16 residues long. The CDR3 DNA reads TGTGCCAGCAGTGAAGCGCTTCCCCGGGGGGTGGGAGGCTACACCTTC. Translating gives CASSEALPRGVGGYTF.

The chain employs TRBV7-8 and TRBJ2-1, with D possibly matching TRBD1 (7 bases). Germline V lookup: CDR1 SGHVS, CDR2 FQNEAQ. The CDR3 is 17 residues long. V was trimmed by 5 bases and J by 10 bases, leaving 27 bases between them. DNA for the CDR3: TGTGCCAGCAGCCACAGGGGAGGACCTCGAGCTCCTAGCGAGCAGTTCTTC. Translation: CASSHRGGPRAPSEQFF.

This clone was observed a few times. This chain connects TRBV11-2 to TRBJ1-4; D not certain. V was cut by 2 bases and J by 4 bases, with 8 bases left in between. The germline V gene has CDR1 SGHAT and CDR2 FQNNGV. The CDR3 totals 14 residues. CDR3 sequence reads: CASSLSKLNEKLFF. The CDR3 DNA reads as TGTGCCAGCAGCTTAAGCAAGCTTAATGAAAAACTGTTTTTT. Combining the CDR3 with reference TRBV11-2 and TRBJ1-4 gives the whole variable domain EAGVAQSPRYKIIEKRQSVAFWCNPISGHATLYWYQQILGQGPKLLIQFQNNGVVDDSQLPKDRFSAERLKGVDSTLKIQPAKLEDSAVYLCASSLSKLNEKLFFGSGTQLSVL.

The chain couples TRBV28 to TRBJ1-3, with D unclear. This CDR3 is 17 amino acids long. Trimming pared 4 bases from V and 3 bases from J, leaving 19 bases between. The germline CDR1 and CDR2 sequences are MDHEN and SYDVKM. This CDR3 is CASSSVHDPNHGNTIYF. The DNA for the CDR3 is TGTGCCAGCAGTTCAGTACACGACCCAAACCATGGAAACACCATATATTTT.

In nucleotides, the CDR3 is TGTGCCAGCAGCTTAGTAACAGGGGGTTCCGATACGCAGTATTTT. It specifies CASSLVTGGSDTQYF. This sequence joins TRBV7-9 and TRBJ2-3; 8 nucleotides agree with TRBD1. From germline, CDR1 is SEHNR and CDR2 FQNEAQ (reference sequence). The CDR3 is 15 amino acids. J gave up 6 bases and V 1 base, and 6 bases lay outside the gene matches.

Concerning this clone itself: Other DNA sequences in the same sample also yield this CDR3. The V and J genes are TRBV19 and TRBJ1-5; TRBD1 aligns across 10 bases. The V and J ends lost 5 bases and 4 bases, in that order; junction bases with no gene match: 2. The CDR3 extends over 14 amino acids. Per the germline V gene, CDR1 is LNHDA and CDR2 is SQIVND (reference sequence). The CDR3 coding sequence is TGTGCCAGTAGTCGGGACAGGGGTAATCAGCCCCAGCATTTT. Its protein is CASSRDRGNQPQHF.

The chain combines TRBV5-1 with TRBJ1-1; TRBD1 agrees at 8 bases. CDR3 size: 15 residues. The germline V gene encodes CDR1 SGHRS and CDR2 YFSETQ. With V trimmed by 4 bases and J by 5 bases, 10 bases remained unmatched. The chain's CDR3 is CASSPRTGRKTEAFF. The CDR3, as DNA: TGCGCCAGCAGCCCTCGGACAGGGAGGAAGACTGAAGCTTTCTTT.

The gene calls are TRBV9 and TRBJ2-5; D possibly corresponds to TRBD1 (6 bases). Germline loops: CDR1 SGDLS, CDR2 YYNGEE. Trimming removed 3 bases from V and 4 bases from J, with 13 bases in between. There are 14 residues in the CDR3. The CDR3 region has the DNA TGTGCCAGCAGCGCCCCAGGGGACCGAGAGACCCAGTACTTC. Translated: CASSAPGDRETQYF.

This clone was recorded a few times. The V and J genes are TRBV28 and TRBJ2-7, with 7 bases aligning to TRBD1. J gave up 4 bases and V 6 bases, and 12 bases lay outside the gene matches. This CDR3 comprises 15 residues. The germline gives CDR1 MDHEN, CDR2 SYDVKM. CDR3 protein: CASRAPGQPPYEQYF. The CDR3 nucleotides read TGTGCCAGCAGAGCGCCGGGACAGCCGCCTTACGAGCAGTACTTC.

The chain employs TRBV2 and TRBJ2-7, with a weak D call TRBD2 (6 bases). V lost 4 bases and J 0 bases, leaving 10 bases between the germline ends. CDR3 size: 14 residues. Germline V gene sequence: CDR1 SNHLY, CDR2 FYNNEI. DNA for the CDR3: TGTGCCAGCAGTGCTAGCGTTAGCTCCTACGAGCAGTACTTC. Its protein is CASSASVSSYEQYF. The full variable domain, rest sourced from reference TRBV2 and TRBJ2-7, is EPEVTQTPSHQVTQMGQEVILRCVPISNHLYFYWYRQILGQKVEFLVSFYNNEISEKSEIFDDQFSVERPDGSNFTLKIRSTKLEDSAMYFCASSASVSSYEQYFGPGTRLTVT.

The chain recombines TRBV10-1 with TRBJ2-5; 13 nucleotides agree with TRBD2. Germline values: CDR1 WNHNN, CDR2 SYGVQD (reference sequence). The trim removed 6 bases at V and 5 bases at J, leaving 9 bases unmatched. The CDR3 sequence is 16 residues long. DNA for the CDR3: TGCGCCAGCAGCGCTGGACTAGCGGGAGCGGGGGAGACCCAGTACTTC. It yields the protein CASSAGLAGAGETQYF.

Comment on this clone: One base away lies a much larger clone, so this may be a sequencing read error. This chain links TRBV5-1 with TRBJ1-2; D not certain. V was cut by 0 bases and J by 5 bases, with 2 bases left in between. From germline, CDR1 is SGHRS and CDR2 YFSETQ. The CDR3 consists of 11 residues. CDR3 sequence (DNA): TGCGCCAGCAGCTTGGGTTATGGCTACACCTTC. Protein sequence: CASSLGYGYTF.

The genes are TRBV6-6 and TRBJ2-7, with 7 bases fitting TRBD2. CDR3 length: 13 amino acids. V lost 5 bases and J lost 6; bases outside the gene matches: 7. Germline CDR1 reads MNHNY; CDR2 reads SVGAGI (reference sequence). The CDR3 DNA follows: TGTGCCAGCAGTGCTAGCGGCCTGGGCGAGCAGTACTTC. Its translation is CASSASGLGEQYF.

The CDR3 coding sequence is TGTGCCAGCAGCGTAGGTAGCGGGCGTTCGGGCACCGGGGAGCTGTTTTTT. Protein sequence: CASSVGSGRSGTGELFF. The V and J genes are TRBV9 and TRBJ2-2; 7 nucleotides agree with TRBD2. V shed 0 bases and J 4 bases; nucleotides not matched to a gene: 9. Germline loops: CDR1 SGDLS, CDR2 YYNGEE. The CDR3 is 17 residues long.